This T cell receptor beta chain was recovered during a study of T cells after yellow fever vaccination. Turning to this clonotype: Its antigen is not known.

TCRdb used MiXCR to reprocess the 5' RACE reads, holding one entry per CDR3 protein. Among 500,000 to 650,000 distinct CDR3 sequences listed, about a sixth were seen once. Overall study results and limits: Overall, a small share of clonotypes was seen in both CD4 and CD8 compartments.

CDR1 is MNHEY and CDR2 is SMNVEV in the germline V gene (reference sequence). The CDR3 spans 16 residues. V was shortened by 0 bases and J by 3 bases, with 14 bases between the two germline ends. The sequencing used PBMCs, collected 4 to 6 days after the first yellow fever vaccination. The sequence came from a man younger than 35 who received the YFV17D yellow fever vaccine. This chain links TRBV27 with TRBJ1-2; D unresolved. Written as DNA, the CDR3 is TGTGCCAGCAGTTTATCCCAAAACCGCCCTTACTATGGCTACACCTTC. Translating it yields CASSLSQNRPYYGYTF.